The rows below give T cell receptor beta chains drawn from one sample of a study of shared clonotypes between healthy human individuals. Only in-frame clones appear in the TCRdb table, and some are missing; sequencing was by immunoSEQ multiplex PCR. The sample lists 650,000 to 800,000 clones; around 77% were seen once. The sample taken for sequencing was memory CD4+ T cells sorted from blood. These receptors were collected from a young woman in good health. Each CDR3 is given with its conserved first and last residue. D genes are given only for firm matches. Size is stated for part of the rows, as once, few or many counts, or as a class when the clone is expanded.

cdr3_nt cdr3_aa j_call v_call d_call clone_size
TGTGCCAGTAGTAAAGACCATCTAGCGATCCAAGAGACCCAGTACTTC CASSKDHLAIQETQYF TRBJ2-5 TRBV19 NA NA
TGTGCCAGCCGCGGAGCGGGACAGGGCGAGCAGTACTTC CASRGAGQGEQYF TRBJ2-7 TRBV28 TRBD1 NA
TGTGCCAGCAGCAAATGGTTAGCGGGTTACGAGCAGTACTTC CASSKWLAGYEQYF TRBJ2-7 TRBV21-1 NA few
TGTGCCAGCAGTTCCCGCCCACAGAATGAGCAGTTCTTC CASSSRPQNEQFF TRBJ2-1 TRBV27 NA few
TGTGCCAGCAGCCGTAGGCAGGGGGTGCCCCGCCACTCTGGAAACACCATATATTTT CASSRRQGVPRHSGNTIYF TRBJ1-3 TRBV7-9 TRBD1 NA
TGCGCCAGCAGCCAAGATAGAGGGGGCGAGGGTCCCTACAATGAGCAGTTCTTC CASSQDRGGEGPYNEQFF TRBJ2-1 TRBV4-1 TRBD1 many
TGTGCCAGCAGCTTCTCCGGACGGAAGGACTATGGCTACACCTTC CASSFSGRKDYGYTF TRBJ1-2 TRBV11-3 NA NA
TGCGCCAGCAGCCAAGGACGATTGGGTGAGCAGTTCTTC CASSQGRLGEQFF TRBJ2-1 TRBV4-1 NA NA
TGCGCCAGCAGCTGGGTCAGTTCCAACTACGAGCAGTACTTC CASSWVSSNYEQYF TRBJ2-7 TRBV5-1 NA NA
TGTGCCAGCAGCTTGTGGTCACGAGGGTCGGACGAGCAGTACTTC CASSLWSRGSDEQYF TRBJ2-7 TRBV5-4 NA once
TGTGCCAGCAGCTTTAGGCGGGAGACATCCTACAATGAGCAGTTCTTC CASSFRRETSYNEQFF TRBJ2-1 TRBV12-1 NA NA
TGTGCCAGCAGCGTAGAGGACAGGGACCAAGAGACCCAGTACTTC CASSVEDRDQETQYF TRBJ2-5 TRBV9 TRBD1 few
TGCAGCGTTGATACCGGGCGGAACACTGAAGCTTTCTTT CSVDTGRNTEAFF TRBJ1-1 TRBV29-1 NA NA
TGTGCCAGCAGCCCACAGACCAACAGGAACACTGAAGCTTTCTTT CASSPQTNRNTEAFF TRBJ1-1 TRBV11-2 NA few
TGTGCCAGCAGTGAACTCTTAACGCGTGAGCAGTTCTTC CASSELLTREQFF TRBJ2-1 TRBV2 NA NA
TGCAGCGCCCTCGAGGGGGAGGACTATGGCTACACCTTC CSALEGEDYGYTF TRBJ1-2 TRBV29-1 NA NA
TGTGCCAGCAGCCCCCTCCCGATAGCTAACTATGGCTACACCTTC CASSPLPIANYGYTF TRBJ1-2 TRBV28 NA NA
TGTGCCAGTAGGAAACAGGGAGTTGGAGTAACTAATGAAAAACTGTTTTTT CASRKQGVGVTNEKLFF TRBJ1-4 TRBV19 NA NA
TGTGCCAGCAGGGATATAGGGGCTGAAGCTTTCTTT CASRDIGAEAFF TRBJ1-1 TRBV2 NA NA
TGTGCCAGTAGTCGAAGAGTCACAGGGAAGAACACTGAAGCTTTCTTT CASSRRVTGKNTEAFF TRBJ1-1 TRBV19 NA NA
TGTGCCAGCAGCTACCTCTATGCCGGGACTAGCGGGCCTAGCACAGATACGCAGTATTTT CASSYLYAGTSGPSTDTQYF TRBJ2-3 TRBV7-6 TRBD2 NA
TGTGCCAGCAATAGCCGGGACAGGGGGCGGTTTGGAGCTAATGAAAAACTGTTTTTT CASNSRDRGRFGANEKLFF TRBJ1-4 TRBV6-7 TRBD1 NA
TGTGCCAGCAGCGGCGGAGGGACTAGCGGGAGATACAATGAGCAGTTCTTC CASSGGGTSGRYNEQFF TRBJ2-1 TRBV9 TRBD2 NA
NA CASGQRAGYQCPPQHF TRBJ1-5 TRBV21-1 NA NA
TGTGCCAGCAGCTTAGCTAGGGTGGCGCACGAGCAGTACTTC CASSLARVAHEQYF TRBJ2-7 TRBV11-2 NA NA
TGTGCCAGCACCTACGGGGGGTCTTGGAGCCAAGAGACCCAGTACTTC CASTYGGSWSQETQYF TRBJ2-5 TRBV25-1 TRBD2 many
TGTGCCAGCAGCCAAGGAGGCACACCCCCCGACTACGAGCAGTACTTC CASSQGGTPPDYEQYF TRBJ2-7 TRBV14 NA many
TGTGCCAGCCGTAGCGGTTACAATGAGCAGTTCTTC CASRSGYNEQFF TRBJ2-1 TRBV28 NA NA
TGTGCCAGCAGCAGAGGACTAGCGGCCCAAGAGACCCAGTACTTC CASSRGLAAQETQYF TRBJ2-5 TRBV5-4 TRBD2 many
TGTGCCAGCAACAAAGGGTTCGGCGGCTACACCTTC CASNKGFGGYTF TRBJ1-2 TRBV7-9 NA many
TGTGCCAGCAGCCGACTGAGTGGGAATTCACCCCTCCACTTT CASSRLSGNSPLHF TRBJ1-6 TRBV7-9 NA NA
TGTGCCAGCTCACCATTAACAAGAGCGGGAGCAATCACAGATACGCAGTATTTT CASSPLTRAGAITDTQYF TRBJ2-3 TRBV18 TRBD2 NA
TGTGCCACCAACCCGAGCCCAAGTGCCACAGATACGCAGTATTTT CATNPSPSATDTQYF TRBJ2-3 TRBV15 NA NA
TGTGCCAGCTCACCCGGACAGGGGGCCACTGAAGCTTTCTTT CASSPGQGATEAFF TRBJ1-1 TRBV18 TRBD1 NA
TGTGCCAGTAGTCTTGAGGGGTCAAGAGCAGATACGCAGTATTTT CASSLEGSRADTQYF TRBJ2-3 TRBV19 NA NA
TGTGCCAGCAGTCCGGGACAAGTCTCATATGGCTACACCTTC CASSPGQVSYGYTF TRBJ1-2 TRBV28 NA once
TGTGCCAGCAGTTTAGGGGCCGCTAGCGGGAGTAATGAGCAGTTCTTC CASSLGAASGSNEQFF TRBJ2-1 TRBV28 TRBD2 NA
TGTGCCAGCAGTTATTCTGGGACACCTCCAGCAGATACGCAGTATTTT CASSYSGTPPADTQYF TRBJ2-3 TRBV28 NA NA
TGTGCCAGCAGTGAAAGGCGGGGGTACACCATATATTTT CASSERRGYTIYF TRBJ1-3 TRBV6-1 NA NA